The rows below give T cell receptor beta chains drawn from one sample of a study of radiation and T cells in renal cell carcinoma. TCRdb's copy holds only in-frame clones and misses some; the assay was immunoSEQ multiplex PCR. The sample carries approximately 86,000 clones, around four fifths recorded once. Material: blood, obtained from a patient whose treatment included radiotherapy and nephrectomy. Receptors originate from a man in his fifties or sixties with renal cell carcinoma. CDR3s include the opening cysteine and the closing phenylalanine or tryptophan.

v_gene	j_gene	CDR3aa
TRBV28	TRBJ1-2	CASSLILGGAGGYTF
TRBV7-3	TRBJ1-1	CASSRTGSDTEAFF
TRBV7-9	TRBJ1-3	CASSALRDRDSSGNTIYF
TRBV10-1	TRBJ2-7	CASSAGDSRIYEQYF
TRBV6-5	TRBJ1-1	CASSPGAYTEAFF
TRBV6-1	TRBJ1-5	CASSISNQPQHF
TRBV27	TRBJ2-2	CASSFYFNTGELFF
TRBV2	TRBJ1-1	CASSTRQSLNTEAFF
TRBV5-1	TRBJ1-6	CASSLGQNEGNSPLHF
TRBV10-1	TRBJ1-1	CASRTGMNTEAFF
TRBV29-1	TRBJ2-7	CSVEANYEQYF
TRBV10-1	TRBJ1-2	CASSGQGQVNYGYTF
TRBV18	TRBJ1-6	CASSPPSQDRDQTPLHF
TRBV28	TRBJ2-2	CASSLPGAGELFF
TRBV6-5	TRBJ1-5	CASSYSVYSNQPQHF
TRBV4-3	TRBJ2-3	CASSQGPAGDRDTQYF
TRBV28	TRBJ1-5	CASLLLGGNQPQHF
TRBV7-8	TRBJ2-7	CASSLGPRSRAGHYEQYF
TRBV7-3	TRBJ2-2	CASSQGPGQNTGELFF
TRBV19	TRBJ2-1	CASSPGTLSYNEQFF
TRBV5-6	TRBJ2-1	CASSFWGAVNEQFF
TRBV6-5	TRBJ1-2	CASSYSIQGAYGHTF
TRBV6-5	TRBJ2-1	CASASGGYNEQFF
TRBV4-1	TRBJ1-2	CASSQDTRAHGYGYTF
TRBV6-5	TRBJ2-1	CASSRDRATYNEQFF
TRBV15	TRBJ1-5	CATSSGGTAPYQPQHF
TRBV7-2	TRBJ2-7	CASSHAVDEQYF
TRBV7-6	TRBJ1-1	CASSQIPGRNTEAFF
TRBV5-1	TRBJ1-3	CASSPDRTSGNTIYF
TRBV9	TRBJ2-3	CASSAFSGGAKDTQYF